This T cell receptor (beta chain) derives from a study of blood T cell repertoires in COVID-19. Trimming took off 6 bases at V and 6 bases at J, with 11 bases between the two ends. This CDR3 spans 13 amino acids. Germline values: CDR1 MNHEY, CDR2 SVGEGT. Measured with immunoSEQ multiplex PCR; TCRdb has only the in-frame clones, and not every one. Among 45,000 to 65,000 clones, 60% to 80% were seen once, and the ten largest hold 40% to 45%. This chain joins TRBV6-2 or TRBV6-3 and TRBJ2-2; D is possibly TRBD2 (6 bases). Specimen: peripheral blood. The TCR was taken from a man in his sixties or seventies with active or convalescent COVID-19. The DNA of the CDR3 is TGTGCCAGCAGCCCTAGCGTTCCCGGGGAGCTGTTTTTT. As protein: CASSPSVPGELFF.